In this sample, the clone carrying this TCR beta chain turned up a few times. This entry is derived from a study of human T cells and chemical hapten exposure. Study summary: Diphenylcyclopropenone, dosed weekly to the scalp, was given to patients throughout the roughly 25-week study.

Within the library, unique molecular identifiers were attached to each individual cDNA molecule. TCRdb used MiXCR to reprocess the RACE reads, holding one entry per CDR3 protein. The table has 70,000 or so distinct CDR3 sequences, approximately 12% seen once. The CDR3 runs to 15 residues. V was clipped by 5 bases and J by 0 bases; unmatched bases: 6. Germline assignment: CDR1 SGHRS and CDR2 YFSETQ. Time point here: patch test 3, about 24 weeks after DPC sensitization. Stated treatment: therapeutic diphenylcyclopropenone sensitization with weekly scalp DPC. The clonotype originates from a woman aged 45-60 years with alopecia areata. Some clones in this sample may be carry-over from other donors' samples. The specimen was whole blood, collected in connection with sensitization to the hapten diphenylcyclopropenone (DPC). The chain uses TRBV5-1 and TRBJ2-3; 7 bases agree with TRBD2. Here the CDR3 reads CASRRLAASTDTQYF. The DNA of the CDR3 is TGCGCCAGCAGAAGACTAGCTGCTAGCACAGATACGCAGTATTTT.